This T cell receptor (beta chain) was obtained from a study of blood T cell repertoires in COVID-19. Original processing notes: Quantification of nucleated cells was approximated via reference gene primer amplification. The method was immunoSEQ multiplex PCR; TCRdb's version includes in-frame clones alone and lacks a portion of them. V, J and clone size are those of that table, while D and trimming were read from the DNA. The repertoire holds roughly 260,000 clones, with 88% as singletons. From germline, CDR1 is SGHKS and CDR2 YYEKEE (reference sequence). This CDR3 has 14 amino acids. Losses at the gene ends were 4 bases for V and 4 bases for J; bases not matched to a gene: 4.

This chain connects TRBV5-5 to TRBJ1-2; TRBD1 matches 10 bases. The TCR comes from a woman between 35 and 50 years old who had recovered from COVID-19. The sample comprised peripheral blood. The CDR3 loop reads CASSPDRGFYGYTF. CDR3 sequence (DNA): TGTGCCAGCAGCCCGGACAGGGGGTTCTATGGCTACACCTTC.